This is a list of T cell receptor beta chains from one sample in a study of T cell responses to AZD1222 COVID-19 vaccine. Data came from immunoSEQ multiplex PCR; TCRdb stores just in-frame clones and leaves some out. The data show over 150,000 clones, 88% seen once. The sample consisted of peripheral blood, taken 28 days after the second AZD1222 dose. Every receptor here comes from an adult who received the AZD1222 COVID-19 vaccine. CDR3s include the opening cysteine and the closing phenylalanine or tryptophan. A D gene is named only where the DNA matches it firmly. Size values are once, few and many counts, or a class for expanded clones, and some rows have none.

D	size	V	J	DNA	CDR3
-	-	TRBV6-1	TRBJ1-6	TGTGCCAGCAGTGAAAACAGTAATTCACCCCTCCACTTT	CASSENSNSPLHF
-	-	TRBV2	TRBJ2-7	TGTGCCAGCAGTCTAGGACGGCTCCGGGGGTACGAGCAGTACTTC	CASSLGRLRGYEQYF
-	-	TRBV5-1	TRBJ1-3	TGCGCCAGCAGCTTGGCCCTGGCGGCGAGCTCTGGAAACACCATATATTTT	CASSLALAASSGNTIYF
-	-	TRBV12-1	TRBJ2-1	TGTGCCAGCAGCTTTGGAGCCAATGAGCAGTTCTTC	CASSFGANEQFF
-	-	TRBV4-1	TRBJ1-1	TGCGCCAGCAGCCTATTTAGGACACAGGGAAACACTGAAGCTTTCTTT	CASSLFRTQGNTEAFF
TRBD1	-	TRBV4-2	TRBJ1-1	TGTGCCAGTGGCGAGGGGGCTAGGCTGGACACTGAAGCTTTCTTT	CASGEGARLDTEAFF
-	-	TRBV5-5	TRBJ1-6	TGTGCCAGCAGCTTAACCGGGACACCCACTTCACCCCTCCACTTT	CASSLTGTPTSPLHF
-	-	TRBV7-2	TRBJ1-2	TGTGCCAGCAGCCCTTTTGGGAGTGGCTACACCTTC	CASSPFGSGYTF
-	-	TRBV27	TRBJ2-3	TGTGCCAGCAGTTTGGGAAGAGGGGATACGCAGTATTTT	CASSLGRGDTQYF
-	once	TRBV27	TRBJ1-1	TGTGCCAGCAGTTTTCTAGGGCGGAACACTGAAGCTTTCTTT	CASSFLGRNTEAFF
-	-	TRBV2	TRBJ2-7	TGTGCCAGCAGTGAGGCTACAGGGTACGAGCAGTACTTC	CASSEATGYEQYF
-	-	TRBV7-2	TRBJ2-3	TGTGCCAGCAGCAAGTCTCCCCCAGATACGCAGTATTTT	CASSKSPPDTQYF
-	-	TRBV13	TRBJ1-3	TGTGCCAGCAACCCCCGGGCTGCGAGCTCTGGAAACACCATATATTTT	CASNPRAASSGNTIYF
TRBD1	-	TRBV18	TRBJ1-5	TGTGCCAGCTCACCGGACAGGGATCAGCCCCAGCATTTT	CASSPDRDQPQHF
TRBD1	few	TRBV5-1	TRBJ1-2	TGCGCCAGTGGAGACGGGGACAGGGGGAACTATGGCTACACCTTC	CASGDGDRGNYGYTF
TRBD2	-	TRBV27	TRBJ2-7	TGTGCCAGCAGCCCCGACAGACTAGCGGGGGACTACGAGCAGTACTTC	CASSPDRLAGDYEQYF
-	-	TRBV5-8	TRBJ1-5	TGTGCCAGCAGCTTGTGGAGTCAGCCCCAGCATTTT	CASSLWSQPQHF
TRBD1	-	TRBV6-6	TRBJ1-5	TGTGCCAGCAGTTACTCAACAGGGGGCACGGTTCAGCCCCAGCATTTT	CASSYSTGGTVQPQHF
-	-	TRBV11-2	TRBJ1-1	TGTGCCAGCAGCGACGAAGGTTTGAACACTGAAGCTTTCTTT	CASSDEGLNTEAFF
-	-	TRBV19	TRBJ1-1	TGTGCCAGTAGCCCACGGGACACTGAAGCTTTCTTT	CASSPRDTEAFF
-	-	TRBV7-8	TRBJ1-2	TGTGCCAGCAGCTTTACGATAGGTGACGATGGCTACACCTTC	CASSFTIGDDGYTF
TRBD1	-	TRBV10-3	TRBJ1-2	TGTGCCATCAGGCCGGGACAGGGACATTATGGCTACACCTTC	CAIRPGQGHYGYTF
-	-	TRBV3-1/TRBV3-2	TRBJ1-3	TGTGCCAGCAGCCCCTCCCGGGGCCAGGGGAACACCATATATTTT	CASSPSRGQGNTIYF
-	-	TRBV27	TRBJ1-3	TGTGCCAGCAGTTTATCTGGTGCCTCTGGAAACACCATATATTTT	CASSLSGASGNTIYF
TRBD1	-	TRBV12-5	TRBJ1-6	TGTGCTAGTGGTGAGGGACAGCTTAATTCACCCCTCCACTTT	CASGEGQLNSPLHF
-	-	TRBV4-1	TRBJ1-5	TGCGCCAGCAGCCAAGATCCTGGCGGGAGCAATCAGCCCCAGCATTTT	CASSQDPGGSNQPQHF
-	-	TRBV5-5	TRBJ1-6	TGTGCCAGCAGCTCCACCCGACTAGGACCCCTCCACTTT	CASSSTRLGPLHF
-	-	TRBV15	TRBJ2-2	TGTGCCACCAGCAAAGCTCTGAGTGGCGGGGAGCTGTTTTTT	CATSKALSGGELFF
-	-	TRBV30	TRBJ1-2	TGTGCCTGGAGTGGAAAAACGGACAGACACTATGGCTACACCTTC	CAWSGKTDRHYGYTF
-	-	TRBV30	TRBJ1-3	TGTGCCTGGAGTGTAAGGGGCCCAACAAGTGGAAACACCATATATTTT	CAWSVRGPTSGNTIYF
TRBD2	-	TRBV16	TRBJ2-1	TGTGCCAGCAGCCCGACTAGCGGGGGGGCAAATGAGCAGTTCTTC	CASSPTSGGANEQFF
-	-	TRBV28	TRBJ1-2	TGTGCCAGCAGGGGGTCGACAGCACTATTTAACTATGGCTACACCTTC	CASRGSTALFNYGYTF
TRBD1	-	TRBV14	TRBJ1-6	TGTGCCAGCAGCCAAGGGAAGGGGACAGGGGGCTCACCCCTCCACTTT	CASSQGKGTGGSPLHF
-	-	TRBV4-1	TRBJ1-2	TGCGCCAGCAGCCAAGATCTTGAGACACAAGCCGGGGGTGGCTACACCTTC	CASSQDLETQAGGGYTF
-	few	TRBV4-1	TRBJ1-3	TGCGCCAGCAGCCAAGACGGAGGGTCTGGAAACACCATATATTTT	CASSQDGGSGNTIYF
-	-	TRBV12-3/TRBV12-4	TRBJ1-5	TGTGCCAGCAGTTTGTGGGGGAATCAGCCCCAGCATTTT	CASSLWGNQPQHF
-	-	TRBV19	TRBJ1-2	TGTGCCAGTAGTCCCCGGGGGACGGCGGGCTACACCTTC	CASSPRGTAGYTF
-	-	TRBV5-1	TRBJ2-1	TGCGCCAGCAGCTTGCAGGAGGTTTCCTACAATGAGCAGTTCTTC	CASSLQEVSYNEQFF
TRBD1	-	TRBV18	TRBJ1-3	TGTGCCAGCTCACCACGGGACAGACAACCTGGAAACACCATATATTTT	CASSPRDRQPGNTIYF
-	-	TRBV7-9	TRBJ2-7	TGTGCCAGCAGCTTAAACAACTGGCCCCTGGAGCAGTACTTC	CASSLNNWPLEQYF
-	-	TRBV6-5	TRBJ1-2	TGTGCCAGCAGTTTATCAAGCTATGGCTACACCTTC	CASSLSSYGYTF
-	-	TRBV27	TRBJ2-1	TGTGCCAGCAGTCCACGTGGATCCTACAATGAGCAGTTCTTC	CASSPRGSYNEQFF
-	-	TRBV6-1	TRBJ1-1	TGTGCCAGCAGTGAAGAAGTCCGGAAGGCTTTCTTT	CASSEEVRKAFF
-	few	TRBV5-1	TRBJ2-1	TGCGCCAGCAGGAGCAGGGAATACAATGAGCAGTTCTTC	CASRSREYNEQFF
-	-	TRBV9	TRBJ1-2	TGTGCCAGCAGCAAGGACAACAACTATGGCTACACCTTC	CASSKDNNYGYTF
-	-	TRBV7-7	TRBJ2-5	TGTGCTAGCAGCTTAGTTGTTGGGGGGCAGGAGACCCAGTACTTC	CASSLVVGGQETQYF
TRBD2	-	TRBV6-6	TRBJ2-3	TGTGCCAGCAGTCCCCGGGAAGCGGGGGGGACCACAGATACGCAGTATTTT	CASSPREAGGTTDTQYF
-	-	TRBV7-2	TRBJ1-3	TGTGCCAGCAGCGTAGACAGCAGCTCTGGAAACACCATATATTTT	CASSVDSSSGNTIYF
TRBD2	once	TRBV9	TRBJ2-1	TGTGCCACCGGGACTACCCTCTATGAGCAGTTCTTC	CATGTTLYEQFF
TRBD1	-	TRBV6-6	TRBJ1-1	TGTGCCAGCACCCGACAGGGTAACACTGAAGCTTTCTTT	CASTRQGNTEAFF